The T cell receptor beta chain under discussion was sequenced for a study of T cells in Graves' hyperthyroidism and ophthalmopathy. Findings of the study overall: Most expanded thyroid clonotypes above 0.001 also appeared in blood. Median prediction lead before ophthalmopathy onset was about 6.7 months with the model.

Template material for amplifying TCR beta CDR3 regions consisted of RNA transcripts. During a first-round RT-PCR of the TCR CDR3, the HTBI primer set was used. TCRdb reprocessed the multiplex PCR reads via MiXCR and lists one record per CDR3 protein. The sample has about 560,000 distinct CDR3 sequences; around a sixth are singletons. The ends were cut back, 0 bases at V and 3 bases at J, with 16 bases in the middle. The germline gives CDR1 KGHDR, CDR2 SFDVKD. The CDR3 covers 17 residues. As regards this clonotype: Its antigen is not known.

Researchers barred patients who had uncontrolled infection, other autoimmune disease, pregnancy or lactation. Using roughly 9.4 ml of fresh peripheral blood, PBMCs were prepared. Input material: blood. The gene calls are TRBV24-1 and TRBJ1-1, with D possibly TRBD1 on 6 matching bases. This TCR was sampled from a woman under 40 with Graves' hyperthyroidism. The CDR3 nucleotides are TGTGCCACCAGTGATTTGGTCACGAGGGGGTCCGACACTGAAGCTTTCTTT. Translating it yields CATSDLVTRGSDTEAFF.